This T cell receptor (beta chain) comes out of a study of CD4 T cells in relation to SARS-CoV-2 and coronaviruses. Profiling relied on immunoSEQ multiplex PCR, and the TCRdb table lists in-frame clones only, not all of them. This sample has approximately 11,000 clones, with approximately 80% found just once. CD4+ T cells from unexposed donors were obtained before the COVID-19 pandemic (2011-2018). CD4+ T cells were isolated from the cells after more than nine days of culture. With regard to this clone: Antigen: not known.

Sequenced sample: CD4+ T cells from PBMCs, cultured in vitro. The clonotype was recovered from a human donor in good health.

CDR3 nucleotide sequence: TGTGCCAGCAGCCCCCCGAGGGGGCAATTGGATGGCTACACCTTC. Residues: CASSPPRGQLDGYTF. The chain carries TRBV11-2 and TRBJ1-2; 7 nucleotides match TRBD1. Germline values: CDR1 SGHAT, CDR2 FQNNGV. This CDR3 is 15 amino acids long. The trim removed 5 bases at V and 6 bases at J, leaving 12 bases unmatched.